This entry features one TCR beta chain sequence. Antigen: not known. The data were produced by immunoSEQ multiplex PCR, yet TCRdb's version contains in-frame clones alone and is incomplete. The sample yields 130,000 to 150,000 clones, about 93% seen once. This record comes from a study of T cell responses to AZD1222 COVID-19 vaccine. Notes on the study in general: There were vaccine-associated CD4 TCRs across spike, dominant at 160-218 and 743-854.

The source was peripheral blood, collected on day 0 of AZD1222 vaccination. The TCR sequence derives from an adult in good health.

The CDR3 bases are TGTGCCAGCAGCCAGGACGGCAATCAGCCCCAGCATTTT. Translated: CASSQDGNQPQHF. This sequence joins TRBV5-4 and TRBJ1-5; D not certain. The CDR3 sequence is 13 residues long. Germline CDR1 reads SGHNT; CDR2 reads YYREEE (reference sequence). V lost 4 bases and J 2 bases, leaving 7 bases between the germline ends.